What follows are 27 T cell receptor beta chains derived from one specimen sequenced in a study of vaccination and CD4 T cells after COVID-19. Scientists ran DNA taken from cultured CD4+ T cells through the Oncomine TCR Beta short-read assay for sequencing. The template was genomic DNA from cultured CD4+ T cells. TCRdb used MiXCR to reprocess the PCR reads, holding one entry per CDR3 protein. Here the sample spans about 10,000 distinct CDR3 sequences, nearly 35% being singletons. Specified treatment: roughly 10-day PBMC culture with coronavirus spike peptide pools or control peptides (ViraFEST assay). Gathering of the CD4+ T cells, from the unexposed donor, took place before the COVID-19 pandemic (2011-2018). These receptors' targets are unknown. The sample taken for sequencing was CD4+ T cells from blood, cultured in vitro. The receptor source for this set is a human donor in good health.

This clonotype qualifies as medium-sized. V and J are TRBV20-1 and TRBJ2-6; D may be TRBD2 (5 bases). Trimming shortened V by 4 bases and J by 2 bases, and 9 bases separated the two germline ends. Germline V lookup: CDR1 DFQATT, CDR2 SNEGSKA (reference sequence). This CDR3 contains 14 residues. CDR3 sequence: CSATGFAGANVLTF. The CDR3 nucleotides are TGCAGTGCTACGGGATTTGCTGGGGCCAACGTCCTGACTTTC.

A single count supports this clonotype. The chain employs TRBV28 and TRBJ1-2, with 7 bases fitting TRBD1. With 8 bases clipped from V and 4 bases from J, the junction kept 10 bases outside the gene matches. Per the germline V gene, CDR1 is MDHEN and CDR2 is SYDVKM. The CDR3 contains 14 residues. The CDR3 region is CASSLGGGLYGYTF. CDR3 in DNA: TGTGCCAGCTCTTTGGGAGGGGGCCTCTATGGCTACACCTTC.

DNA of the CDR3: TGTGCCAGCAGCCGTACAGGGCCCTCCTCCTATGGCTACACCTTC. Its protein is CASSRTGPSSYGYTF. The chain recombines TRBV12-3 or TRBV12-4 with TRBJ1-2; D may be TRBD1 (6 bases). With 6 bases removed from V and 4 bases from J, the gap between germline ends came to 18 bases. This CDR3 is 15 amino acids long.

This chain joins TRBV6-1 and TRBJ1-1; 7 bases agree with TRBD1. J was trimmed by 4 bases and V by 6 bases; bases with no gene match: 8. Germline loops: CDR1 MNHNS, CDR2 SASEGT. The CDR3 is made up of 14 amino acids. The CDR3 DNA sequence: TGTGCCAGCAGCCCAAGACAGGGTAGCACTGAAGCTTTCTTT. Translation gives CASSPRQGSTEAFF.

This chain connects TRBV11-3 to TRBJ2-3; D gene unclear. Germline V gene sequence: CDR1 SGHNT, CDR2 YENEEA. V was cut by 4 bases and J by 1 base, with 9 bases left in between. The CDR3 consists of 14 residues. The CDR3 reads CASSSTTRTDTQYF. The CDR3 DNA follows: TGTGCCAGCAGCTCAACCACCCGCACAGATACGCAGTATTTT.

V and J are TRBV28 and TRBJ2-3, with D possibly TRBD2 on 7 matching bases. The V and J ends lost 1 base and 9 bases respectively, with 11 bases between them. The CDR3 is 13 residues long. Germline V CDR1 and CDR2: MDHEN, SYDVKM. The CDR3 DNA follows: TGTGCCAGCAGTTTATCCCCGGGGGGCACGCAGTATTTT. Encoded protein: CASSLSPGGTQYF.

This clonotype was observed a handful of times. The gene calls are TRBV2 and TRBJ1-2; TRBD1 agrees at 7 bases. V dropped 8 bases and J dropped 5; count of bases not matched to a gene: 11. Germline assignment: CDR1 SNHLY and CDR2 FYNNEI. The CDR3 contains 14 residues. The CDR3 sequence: CASLRQGSYYGYTF. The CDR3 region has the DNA TGTGCCAGCCTCCGACAGGGTAGTTATTATGGCTACACCTTC. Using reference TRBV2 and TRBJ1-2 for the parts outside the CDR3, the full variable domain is EPEVTQTPSHQVTQMGQEVILRCVPISNHLYFYWYRQILGQKVEFLVSFYNNEISEKSEIFDDQFSVERPDGSNFTLKIRSTKLEDSAMYFCASLRQGSYYGYTFGSGTRLTVV.

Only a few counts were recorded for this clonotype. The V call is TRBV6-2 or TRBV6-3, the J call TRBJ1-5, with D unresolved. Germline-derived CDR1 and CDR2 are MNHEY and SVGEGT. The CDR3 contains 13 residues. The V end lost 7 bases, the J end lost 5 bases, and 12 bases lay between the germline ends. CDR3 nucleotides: TGTGCCAGCACCTTCGGGCGGGATCAGCCCCAGCATTTT. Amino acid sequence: CASTFGRDQPQHF.

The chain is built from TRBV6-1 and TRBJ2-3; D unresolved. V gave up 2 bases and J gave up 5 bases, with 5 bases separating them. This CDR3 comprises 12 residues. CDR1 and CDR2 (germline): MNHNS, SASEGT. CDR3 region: CASSERGDTQYF. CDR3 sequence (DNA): TGTGCCAGCAGTGAACGAGGAGATACGCAGTATTTT.

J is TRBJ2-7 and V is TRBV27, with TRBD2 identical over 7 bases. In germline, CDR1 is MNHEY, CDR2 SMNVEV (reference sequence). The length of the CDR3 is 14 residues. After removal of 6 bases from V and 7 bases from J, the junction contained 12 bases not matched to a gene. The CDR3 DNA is TGTGCCAGCAGCCCCAAGCGGGGCCCGAGGGAGCAGTACTTC. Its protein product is CASSPKRGPREQYF.

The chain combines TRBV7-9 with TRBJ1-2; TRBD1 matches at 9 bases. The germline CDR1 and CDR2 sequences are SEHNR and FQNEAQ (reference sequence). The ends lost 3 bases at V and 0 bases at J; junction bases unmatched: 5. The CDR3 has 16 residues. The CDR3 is CASSLGDRVANYGYTF. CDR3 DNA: TGTGCCAGCAGCTTGGGGGACAGGGTGGCTAACTATGGCTACACCTTC.

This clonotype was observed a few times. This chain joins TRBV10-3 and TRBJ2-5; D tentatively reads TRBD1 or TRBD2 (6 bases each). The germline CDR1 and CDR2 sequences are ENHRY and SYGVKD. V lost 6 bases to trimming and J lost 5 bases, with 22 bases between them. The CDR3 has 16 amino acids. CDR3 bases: TGTGCCATCAGCCACAGGGACGGAGGGCGCGGGGAGACCCAGTACTTC. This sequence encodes CAISHRDGGRGETQYF.

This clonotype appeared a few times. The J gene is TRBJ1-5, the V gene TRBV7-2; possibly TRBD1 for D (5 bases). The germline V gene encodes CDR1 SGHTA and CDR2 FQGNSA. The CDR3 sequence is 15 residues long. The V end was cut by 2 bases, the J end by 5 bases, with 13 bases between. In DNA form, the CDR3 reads TGTGCCAGCAGCTTACAAGGGACTCATTATCAGCCCCAGCATTTT. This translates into CASSLQGTHYQPQHF.

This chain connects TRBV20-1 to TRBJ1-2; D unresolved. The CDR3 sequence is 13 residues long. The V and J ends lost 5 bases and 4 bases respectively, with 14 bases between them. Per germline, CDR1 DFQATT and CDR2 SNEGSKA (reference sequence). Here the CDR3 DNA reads TGCAGTGCTCCTTCTAAACAGCCCTATGGCTACACCTTC. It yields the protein CSAPSKQPYGYTF.

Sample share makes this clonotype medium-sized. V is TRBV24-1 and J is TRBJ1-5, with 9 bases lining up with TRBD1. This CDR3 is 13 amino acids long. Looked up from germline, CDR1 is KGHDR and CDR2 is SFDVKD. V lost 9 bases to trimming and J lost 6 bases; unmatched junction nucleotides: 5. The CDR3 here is CATGTGNAQPQHF. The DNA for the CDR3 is TGTGCCACCGGGACAGGGAACGCTCAGCCCCAGCATTTT.

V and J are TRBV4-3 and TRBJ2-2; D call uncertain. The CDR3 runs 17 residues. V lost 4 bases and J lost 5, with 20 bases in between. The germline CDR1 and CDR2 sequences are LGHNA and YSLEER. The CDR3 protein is CASSPQAVASMTGELFF. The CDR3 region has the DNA TGCGCCAGCAGCCCCCAAGCAGTGGCCAGTATGACCGGGGAGCTGTTTTTT.

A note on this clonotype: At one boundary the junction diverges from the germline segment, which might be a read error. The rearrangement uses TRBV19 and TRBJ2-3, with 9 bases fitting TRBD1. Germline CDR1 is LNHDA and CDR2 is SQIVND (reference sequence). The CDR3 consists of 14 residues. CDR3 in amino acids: CASRDRGTTDTLYF. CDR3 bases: TGTGCCAGCCGAGACAGGGGGACAACAGATACGCTGTATTTT.

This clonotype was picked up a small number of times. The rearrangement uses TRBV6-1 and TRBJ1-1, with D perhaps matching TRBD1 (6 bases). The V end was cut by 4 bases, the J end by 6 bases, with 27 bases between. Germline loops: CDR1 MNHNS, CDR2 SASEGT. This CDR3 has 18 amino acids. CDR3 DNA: TGTGCCAGCAGTGCGGGGACATGGGCGGAGAGGACATTGGCTGAAGCTTTCTTT. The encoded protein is CASSAGTWAERTLAEAFF.

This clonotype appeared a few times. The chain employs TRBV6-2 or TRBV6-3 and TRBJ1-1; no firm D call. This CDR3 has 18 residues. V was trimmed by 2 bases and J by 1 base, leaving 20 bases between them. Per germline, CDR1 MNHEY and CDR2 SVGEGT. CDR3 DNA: TGTGCCAGCAGTTACGAGAGTGGCAGCCCCCGAGGGAACACTGAAGCTTTCTTT. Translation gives CASSYESGSPRGNTEAFF.

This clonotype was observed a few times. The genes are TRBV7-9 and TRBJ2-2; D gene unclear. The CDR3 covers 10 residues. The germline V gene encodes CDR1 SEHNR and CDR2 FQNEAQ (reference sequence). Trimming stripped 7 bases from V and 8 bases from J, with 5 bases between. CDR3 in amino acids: CASTPGELFF. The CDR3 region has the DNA TGTGCCAGCACCCCGGGGGAGCTGTTTTTT. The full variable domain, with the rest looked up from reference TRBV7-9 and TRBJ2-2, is DTGVSQNPRHKITKRGQNVTFRCDPISEHNRLYWYRQTLGQGPEFLTYFQNEAQLEKSRLLSDRFSAERPKGSFSTLEIQRTEQGDSAMYLCASTPGELFFGEGSRLTVL.

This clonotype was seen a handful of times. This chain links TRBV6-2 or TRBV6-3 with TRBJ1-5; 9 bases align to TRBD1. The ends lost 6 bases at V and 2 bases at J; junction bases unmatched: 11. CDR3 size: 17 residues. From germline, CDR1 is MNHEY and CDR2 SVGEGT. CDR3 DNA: TGTGCCAGCAGGTCGTCAGGGACAGGGTTCGGCAATCAGCCCCAGCATTTT. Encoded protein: CASRSSGTGFGNQPQHF.

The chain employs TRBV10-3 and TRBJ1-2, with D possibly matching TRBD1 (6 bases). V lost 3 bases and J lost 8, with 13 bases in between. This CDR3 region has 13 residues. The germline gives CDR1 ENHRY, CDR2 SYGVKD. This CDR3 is CAISDVGGDGYTF. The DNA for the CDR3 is TGTGCCATCAGTGATGTAGGGGGAGACGGCTACACCTTC.

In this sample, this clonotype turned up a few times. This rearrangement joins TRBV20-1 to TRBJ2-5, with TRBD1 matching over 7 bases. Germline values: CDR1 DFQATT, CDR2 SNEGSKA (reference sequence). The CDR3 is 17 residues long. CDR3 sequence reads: CGQELRGQGIYQETQYF. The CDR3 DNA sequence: TGCGGACAGGAGCTCCGGGGCCAAGGAATATACCAAGAGACCCAGTACTTC.

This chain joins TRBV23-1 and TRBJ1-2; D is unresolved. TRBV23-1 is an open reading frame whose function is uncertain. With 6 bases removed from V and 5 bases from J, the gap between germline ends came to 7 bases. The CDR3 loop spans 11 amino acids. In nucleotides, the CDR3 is TGCGCCAGCAGGGACGGATATGGCTACACCTTC. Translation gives CASRDGYGYTF.

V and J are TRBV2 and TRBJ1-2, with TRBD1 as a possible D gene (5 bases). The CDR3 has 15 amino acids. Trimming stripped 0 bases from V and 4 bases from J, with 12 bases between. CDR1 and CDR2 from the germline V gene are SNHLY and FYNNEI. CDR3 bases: TGTGCCAGCAGTGAAGCGGGGCGGCAGGTCTATGGCTACACCTTC. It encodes CASSEAGRQVYGYTF. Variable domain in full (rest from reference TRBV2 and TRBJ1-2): EPEVTQTPSHQVTQMGQEVILRCVPISNHLYFYWYRQILGQKVEFLVSFYNNEISEKSEIFDDQFSVERPDGSNFTLKIRSTKLEDSAMYFCASSEAGRQVYGYTFGSGTRLTVV.

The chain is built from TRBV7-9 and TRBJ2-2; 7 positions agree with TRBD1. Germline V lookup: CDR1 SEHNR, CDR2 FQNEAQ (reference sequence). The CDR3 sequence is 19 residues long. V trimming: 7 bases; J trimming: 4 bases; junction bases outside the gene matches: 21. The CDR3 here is CASTPRGWNRRQGTGELFF. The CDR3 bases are TGTGCCAGCACCCCTCGGGGTTGGAACAGACGACAGGGCACCGGGGAGCTGTTTTTT. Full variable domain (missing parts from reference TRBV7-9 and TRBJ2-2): DTGVSQNPRHKITKRGQNVTFRCDPISEHNRLYWYRQTLGQGPEFLTYFQNEAQLEKSRLLSDRFSAERPKGSFSTLEIQRTEQGDSAMYLCASTPRGWNRRQGTGELFFGEGSRLTVL.

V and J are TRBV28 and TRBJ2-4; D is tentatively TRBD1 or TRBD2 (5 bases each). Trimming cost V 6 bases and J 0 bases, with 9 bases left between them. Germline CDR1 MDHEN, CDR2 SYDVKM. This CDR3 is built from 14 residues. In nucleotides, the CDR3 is TGTGCCAGCAGATCGGGGCTAGCCAAAAACATTCAGTACTTC. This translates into CASRSGLAKNIQYF.